Here is one T cell receptor beta chain with its context. The sample originates from a study of technical replicates of blood from a few donors. The germline V gene encodes CDR1 MGHRA and CDR2 YSYEKL. Unmatched junction bases numbered 15, after V lost 4 bases and J lost 4 bases. The CDR3 contains 17 residues. Generated by immunoSEQ multiplex PCR, the TCRdb table keeps only in-frame clones and is missing some. Of approximately 79,000 clones in the sample, 95% were seen once. The chain links TRBV4-1 to TRBJ1-2; 7 nucleotides line up with TRBD1. The clonotype was recovered from a human donor in good health. The sample was T cells isolated from PBMCs. CDR3 bases: TGCGCCAGCAGCCTAATGATGAGCCCGGGACAGATCTATGGCTACACCTTC. This translates into CASSLMMSPGQIYGYTF.